The 28 T cell receptor beta chains below were found in one sample sequenced in a study of control samples from healthy donors and cancer patients. The table came from immunoSEQ multiplex PCR; TCRdb's copy has only in-frame clones and leaves some out. The repertoire has more than 75,000 clones, around 92% of them found once; the top ten carry 5.5%. The material sequenced was blood. These receptors were collected from a man aged 45-65 years in good health.

The CDR3 here is CASSYIGPYQPQHF. In DNA form, the CDR3 reads TGTGCCAGCAGTTACATAGGACCGTATCAGCCCCAGCATTTT. The chain combines TRBV6-2 or TRBV6-3 with TRBJ1-5, with D unresolved. The germline V and J ends were trimmed by 2 bases and 5 bases, with 10 bases remaining between them. CDR1 and CDR2 from the germline V gene are MNHEY and SVGEGT. This CDR3 contains 14 residues.

The genes are TRBV7-3 and TRBJ2-4; 8 bases line up with TRBD1. This CDR3 is 13 amino acids long. Germline lookup yields CDR1 SGHTA and CDR2 FQGTGA. The V gene end was trimmed by 3 bases and the J gene end by 6 bases; junction bases not matched to a gene: 1. CDR3 nucleotide sequence: TGTGCCAGCAGCTTCGGACAGGGAAACATTCAGTACTTC. Translated: CASSFGQGNIQYF.

The chain carries TRBV7-2 and TRBJ2-1; 10 nucleotides match TRBD1. V was pared by 5 bases and J by 2 bases, with 9 bases of the junction left unmatched. Per germline, CDR1 SGHTA and CDR2 FQGNSA. CDR3 length: 17 amino acids. The CDR3 bases are TGTGCCAGCAGCCTCGCGGGGACAGGGGAGCCCTACAATGAGCAGTTCTTC. It translates to CASSLAGTGEPYNEQFF.

The sample holds a few counts of this clone. V is TRBV24-1 and J is TRBJ2-5; 10 bases fit TRBD2. Trimming took 4 bases from V and 4 from J; bases not matched to a gene: 5. Germline CDR1 is KGHDR and CDR2 is SFDVKD. This CDR3 comprises 15 residues. CDR3 bases: TGTGCCACCAGTGAAGTAGCGGGGGGTTCAGAGACCCAGTACTTC. This codes for CATSEVAGGSETQYF.

The chain couples TRBV18 to TRBJ1-2; D possibly corresponds to TRBD1 (5 bases). The CDR3 has 16 residues. V was pared by 3 bases and J by 5 bases, with 19 bases between. The germline V gene has CDR1 KGHSH and CDR2 LQKENI. The CDR3 protein is CASSPSTAPLAYGYTF. CDR3 nucleotide sequence: TGTGCCAGCTCACCCTCGACAGCTCCATTGGCGTATGGCTACACCTTC.

This clone was seen once. The chain combines TRBV27 with TRBJ1-2; the D is unclear. V was clipped by 1 base and J by 4 bases, with 16 bases between them. The germline CDR1 and CDR2 sequences are MNHEY and SMNVEV (reference sequence). The CDR3 totals 16 residues. Here the CDR3 reads CASSLFSRESSYGYTF. In DNA, the CDR3 is TGTGCCAGCAGTTTATTCTCCCGGGAGTCATCCTATGGCTACACCTTC.

The chain is built from TRBV5-1 and TRBJ1-4; 9 bases line up with TRBD1. In germline, CDR1 is SGHRS, CDR2 YFSETQ. The CDR3 has 17 residues. After removal of 3 bases from V and 2 bases from J, the junction contained 8 bases not matched to a gene. The CDR3 protein is CASSSNPTGGTNEKLFF. The CDR3 nucleotides read TGCGCCAGCAGCTCCAATCCGACAGGGGGTACTAATGAAAAACTGTTTTTT.

V gene TRBV3-1 (or the pseudogene TRBV3-2) combines with J gene TRBJ2-2, with a possible D match to TRBD1 (5 bases). Trimming took off 0 bases at V and 3 bases at J, with 14 bases between the two ends. This CDR3 has 17 amino acids. Per germline, CDR1 LGHDT and CDR2 YNNKEL (reference sequence). CDR3 coding DNA: TGTGCCAGCAGCCAAGAACCCTCGACAGATTACACCGGGGAGCTGTTTTTT. Residues: CASSQEPSTDYTGELFF.

The V call is TRBV18, the J call TRBJ2-5; tentative D call: TRBD1 (5 bases). This CDR3 is 15 amino acids long. Germline V lookup: CDR1 KGHSH, CDR2 LQKENI. The germline V and J ends were trimmed by 2 bases and 2 bases, with 12 bases remaining between them. CDR3 residues: CASSPSQVIQETQYF. DNA of the CDR3: TGTGCCAGCTCACCATCACAGGTGATTCAAGAGACCCAGTACTTC.

V is TRBV30 and J is TRBJ1-1; D gene uncertain. Trimming stripped 4 bases from V and 2 bases from J, with 8 bases between. Germline CDR1 and CDR2: GTSNPN and SVGIG (reference sequence). The CDR3 loop spans 12 amino acids. The CDR3 coding sequence is TGTGCCTGGACAGATCGTAACACTGAAGCTTTCTTT. It codes for CAWTDRNTEAFF.

This chain joins TRBV19 and TRBJ2-5; D unclear. Germline loops: CDR1 LNHDA, CDR2 SQIVND (reference sequence). Trimming removed 3 bases from V and 3 bases from J, with 8 bases in between. This CDR3 comprises 13 residues. The CDR3 loop reads CASSIILKETQYF. The DNA of the CDR3 is TGTGCCAGTAGTATCATACTTAAAGAGACCCAGTACTTC.

The J gene is TRBJ1-1, the V gene TRBV5-6; weak D call: TRBD1 (5 bases). Germline lookup yields CDR1 SGHDT and CDR2 YYEEEE. V was shortened by 2 bases and J by 4 bases, with 18 bases between the two germline ends. The length of the CDR3 is 16 residues. Written as DNA, the CDR3 is TGTGCCAGCAGCTTAGGGACCTCGCCGCTGATCACTGAAGCTTTCTTT. Translated, it gives CASSLGTSPLITEAFF.

This clone was observed a few times. The chain is built from TRBV2 and TRBJ2-1, with D perhaps TRBD1 or TRBD2 (5 bases each). This CDR3 contains 14 residues. Trimming removed 2 bases at V and 8 bases at J, with 13 bases between. CDR1 SNHLY and CDR2 FYNNEI come from the germline V gene. CDR3 loop: CASSERDHPDEQFF. CDR3 sequence (DNA): TGTGCCAGCAGTGAACGGGACCACCCGGATGAGCAGTTCTTC.

The gene calls are TRBV25-1 and TRBJ1-1; D is undetermined. Per germline, CDR1 MGHDK and CDR2 SYGVNS. Trimming stripped 10 bases from V and 1 base from J, with 7 bases between. The CDR3 contains 11 residues. The CDR3 DNA reads TGTGCCACCACAGAGAACACTGAAGCTTTCTTT. As protein: CATTENTEAFF.

This chain connects TRBV6-4 to TRBJ2-3; a possible D gene is TRBD2 (6 bases). V lost 2 bases and J lost 3, with 30 bases in between. The V gene's germline CDR1 is MRHNA and CDR2 SNTAGT. The CDR3 loop spans 21 amino acids. In nucleotides, the CDR3 is TGTGCCAGCAGTGACGTCGGAGGGTTACGACCTCTCCTCGGGGTTACAGATACGCAGTATTTT. Its protein product is CASSDVGGLRPLLGVTDTQYF.

This chain links TRBV11-3 with TRBJ1-1, with D uncertain. With 5 bases removed from V and 2 bases from J, the gap between germline ends came to 15 bases. Germline values: CDR1 SGHNT, CDR2 YENEEA. There are 15 residues in the CDR3. The CDR3 spells CASSPGGQLNTEAFF. In DNA form, the CDR3 reads TGTGCCAGCAGCCCCGGCGGCCAGCTAAACACTGAAGCTTTCTTT.

This chain joins TRBV5-1 and TRBJ2-3, with a tentative D call TRBD1 (6 bases). Germline CDR1 reads SGHRS; CDR2 reads YFSETQ. CDR3 size: 18 residues. The V end lost 0 bases, the J end lost 0 bases, and 17 bases lay between the germline ends. CDR3 nucleotide sequence: TGCGCCAGCAGCTTGGGACAGGCCACCCTCTCTAGCACAGATACGCAGTATTTT. Its translation is CASSLGQATLSSTDTQYF.

The chain combines TRBV11-3 with TRBJ2-7; weak D call: TRBD2 (8 bases). Germline-derived CDR1 and CDR2 are SGHNT and YENEEA. The CDR3 spans 15 residues. Trimming left V 5 bases short and J 0 bases short, with 14 bases between. CDR3 sequence reads: CASSRAGDSSYEQYF. The CDR3 DNA follows: TGTGCCAGCAGCAGAGCGGGGGACAGCTCCTACGAGCAGTACTTC.

The genes are TRBV11-2 and TRBJ1-2; 10 nucleotides agree with TRBD1. Germline CDR1 reads SGHAT; CDR2 reads FQNNGV. The V segment lost 4 bases and the J segment 4 bases; nucleotides outside the gene matches: 3. The CDR3 is 14 residues long. The CDR3 spells CASSSDRGPYGYTF. The CDR3 DNA reads as TGTGCCAGCAGCTCTGACAGGGGGCCCTATGGCTACACCTTC.

The V gene is TRBV27, the J gene TRBJ2-7, with D uncertain. Germline CDR1 is MNHEY and CDR2 is SMNVEV (reference sequence). V was clipped by 4 bases and J by 0 bases, with 10 bases between them. This CDR3 has 14 amino acids. CDR3 DNA sequence: TGTGCCAGCAGTTATACGTCAAGCTCCTACGAGCAGTACTTC. Its protein product is CASSYTSSSYEQYF.

The rearrangement uses TRBV13 and TRBJ1-1; TRBD1 is a possible D gene (6 bases). There are 13 residues in the CDR3. Trimming cost V 4 bases and J 4 bases, with 10 bases left between them. CDR1 and CDR2 (germline): PRHDT, FYEKMQ (reference sequence). The CDR3 loop is CASSSGEVTEAFF. CDR3 bases: TGTGCCAGCAGCTCAGGGGAGGTCACTGAAGCTTTCTTT.

The V and J genes are TRBV28 and TRBJ1-6; tentative D call: TRBD1 (6 bases). V lost 6 bases and J lost 7, with 13 bases in between. There are 14 residues in the CDR3. Germline assignment: CDR1 MDHEN and CDR2 SYDVKM. CDR3 sequence (DNA): TGTGCCAGCAGAAACAGGGTGAGCAATTCACCCCTCCACTTT. It codes for CASRNRVSNSPLHF.

The chain is built from TRBV6-4 and TRBJ2-1; TRBD2 matches 9 bases. The V and J ends lost 3 bases and 3 bases, in that order; junction bases with no gene match: 0. This CDR3 spans 14 amino acids. CDR1 and CDR2 (germline): MRHNA, SNTAGT. CDR3 sequence (DNA): TGTGCCAGCAGTGAAGCGGGGGGCTACAATGAGCAGTTCTTC. Its translation is CASSEAGGYNEQFF.

The chain recombines TRBV19 with TRBJ2-3; 8 nucleotides line up with TRBD2. Germline-derived CDR1 and CDR2 are LNHDA and SQIVND (reference sequence). The CDR3 totals 15 residues. Trimming took 5 bases from V and 4 from J; bases not matched to a gene: 8. CDR3 region: CASSAGGWGSDTQYF. The CDR3 DNA follows: TGTGCCAGTAGTGCGGGGGGTTGGGGTTCAGATACGCAGTATTTT.

The chain is built from TRBV18 and TRBJ2-7; 7 bases are shared with TRBD1. This CDR3 region has 16 residues. CDR1 KGHSH and CDR2 LQKENI come from the germline V gene. Losses at the gene ends were 6 bases for V and 5 bases for J; bases not matched to a gene: 16. This chain's CDR3 is CASSPRDRAKVHEQYF. In nucleotides, the CDR3 is TGTGCCAGCTCCCCTCGGGACAGAGCTAAGGTCCACGAGCAGTACTTC. Variable domain in full (rest from reference TRBV18 and TRBJ2-7): NAGVMQNPRHLVRRRGQEARLRCSPMKGHSHVYWYRQLPEEGLKFMVYLQKENIIDESGMPKERFSAEFPKEGPSILRIQQVVRGDSAAYFCASSPRDRAKVHEQYFGPGTRLTVT.

The rearrangement joins TRBV9 to TRBJ2-5, with D possibly being TRBD1 or TRBD2 (8 bases each). Trimming cost V 4 bases and J 5 bases, with 21 bases left between them. CDR1 is SGDLS and CDR2 is YYNGEE in the germline V gene. The CDR3 has 16 amino acids. The CDR3 nucleotides read TGTGCCAGCAGCCCCCGGGGGGGTGGGGACAGGGAGACCCAGTACTTC. This gives the protein CASSPRGGGDRETQYF.

The rearrangement links TRBV6-6 to TRBJ1-6; the match to TRBD1 covers 7 bases. V gave up 5 bases and J gave up 7 bases; unmatched junction bases: 5. The germline V gene has CDR1 MNHNY and CDR2 SVGAGI (reference sequence). This CDR3 is 14 amino acids long. DNA of the CDR3: TGTGCCAGCAGTCCCGGGACAGTCAATTCACCCCTCCACTTT. Protein sequence: CASSPGTVNSPLHF.

The genes are TRBV5-1 and TRBJ2-1, with D maybe TRBD2 (6 bases). Trimming removed 3 bases at V and 14 bases at J, with 21 bases between. Germline CDR1 SGHRS, CDR2 YFSETQ. This CDR3 comprises 14 residues. The CDR3 reads CASSWGEGLAEKFF. The CDR3 nucleotides read TGCGCCAGCAGCTGGGGAGAGGGTTTAGCGGAGAAGTTCTTC.